A single sample gave rise to the 6 T cell receptor beta chains below, sequenced in a study of T cells in Graves' hyperthyroidism and ophthalmopathy. Amplification targeted TCR beta CDR3 regions from RNA transcripts. The HTBI primer set served for first-round RT-PCR of the TCR CDR3. TCRdb redid the calling of the multiplex PCR reads with MiXCR, one entry per CDR3 protein. The sample lists about 350,000 distinct CDR3 sequences, roughly 13% seen once, with just under 25% in the top ten. Sequenced sample: blood. Receptors originate from a woman younger than 45 with Graves' hyperthyroidism.

The table lists this clonotype with many counts. The V call is TRBV20-1, the J call TRBJ2-1, with a weak D call TRBD2 (6 bases). This CDR3 spans 12 amino acids. The V and J ends lost 1 base and 12 bases respectively, with 13 bases between them. Germline V CDR1 and CDR2: DFQATT, SNEGSKA (reference sequence). The CDR3 coding sequence is TGCAGTGCTAGAGGCCGAGCGGGTGGGCAGTTCTTC. Its protein product is CSARGRAGGQFF.

This clonotype is a singleton in its sample. This rearrangement joins TRBV24-1 to TRBJ1-4, with TRBD1 matching over 7 bases. With 9 bases clipped from V and 0 bases from J, the junction kept 0 bases outside the gene matches. CDR3 size: 13 residues. Looked up from germline, CDR1 is KGHDR and CDR2 is SFDVKD. The CDR3 here is CATGTATNEKLFF. The CDR3 DNA is TGTGCCACCGGGACAGCAACTAATGAAAAACTGTTTTTT.

Comment on this clonotype: An end of the junction differs from the germline gene, which may be a read error. The rearrangement joins TRBV7-6 to TRBJ2-5; D is perhaps TRBD2 (5 bases). CDR3 length equals 15 residues. Germline CDR1 SGHVS, CDR2 FNYEAQ. The CDR3 nucleotides are TGTGCCAGCAGCTGGAACTCCGGGGAACAAGAGACCCAGGTCTTC. It specifies CASSWNSGEQETQVF.

A few counts support this clonotype. The rearrangement joins TRBV7-9 to TRBJ1-2; TRBD1 matches 9 bases. With V trimmed by 0 bases and J by 1 base, 3 bases remained unmatched. This CDR3 has 16 residues. Germline values: CDR1 SEHNR, CDR2 FQNEAQ (reference sequence). The CDR3 reads CASSLAGTGSNYGYTF. The CDR3 DNA reads TGTGCCAGCAGCTTAGCAGGGACAGGGAGTAACTATGGCTACACCTTC.

There are many counts of this clonotype. Written as DNA, the CDR3 is TGTGCCAGCAGGTTGTGGACGGACGTTACCTATGGCTACACCTTC. Translation gives CASRLWTDVTYGYTF. The chain employs TRBV28 and TRBJ1-2; no definite D call. Trimming pared 6 bases from V and 4 bases from J, leaving 18 bases between. The length of the CDR3 is 15 residues. Germline V gene sequence: CDR1 MDHEN, CDR2 SYDVKM.

This chain links TRBV11-2 with TRBJ2-1; possibly TRBD1 or TRBD2 for D (5 bases each). This CDR3 region has 12 residues. Trimming left V 5 bases short and J 13 bases short, with 15 bases between. Per germline, CDR1 SGHAT and CDR2 FQNNGV. DNA for the CDR3: TGTGCCAGCAGCCGCGAGGGGTTTGATCAGTTCTTC. Translating it yields CASSREGFDQFF.